This TCR beta chain was obtained from a study of cytomegalovirus exposure and HLA in healthy donors. On the study more broadly: Sequencing of 180 million or so T cells in an earlier analysis found 100 million to 140 million unique TCR beta sequences.

PCR employed 60 Vbeta and 13 Jbeta primers. The protocol was immunoSEQ multiplex PCR, while the TCRdb copy is restricted to in-frame clones and leaves out a portion. The data contain some 150,000 clones, less than 80% of them singletons. As to this clone: Antigen: not known. The junction does not match germline at one end; this may be a read error. Other DNA variants within this sample encode the same CDR3.

The CDR3 consists of 14 residues. Germline CDR1 and CDR2: SGHTA and FQGNSA. Study results and limitations: Most of the TCR beta V segments (in an earlier analysis) were productive either about 87% or about 30% of the time. The HLA-A and HLA-B alleles of most subjects were reportedly predicted accurately from TCR beta sequences.

The TCR was taken from a man aged 40-55 years in good health and CMV-seronegative. V usage is TRBV7-2 and J usage is TRBJ2-7; perhaps TRBD1 as D (6 bases). Input material: PBMCs. DNA for the CDR3: TGCGCCAGCAGCTCTTGGACAGCGAGACACGAGCAGTACTTC. Protein: CASSSWTARHEQYF.